The rows below give T cell receptor beta chains drawn from one sample of a study of shared T cell receptors in the human thymus. The repertoire was sequenced with immunoSEQ multiplex PCR; TCRdb's copy has only in-frame clones and lacks some. The table records about 380,000 clones, about 95% of them present only once. The sample taken for sequencing was thymocytes. The origin of the receptors is a human donor. CDR3s include the opening cysteine and the closing phenylalanine or tryptophan. D genes are given only for firm matches. Rows give clone size only sometimes, using once, few, many, or a class for an expanded clone.

abundance	v_gene	j_gene	d_gene	CDR3aa	CDR3nt
NA	TRBV27	TRBJ1-1	NA	CASSLGREEVGGMNTEAFF	TGTGCCAGCAGTTTAGGGAGGGAGGAGGTGGGGGGGATGAACACTGAAGCTTTCTTT
NA	TRBV11-3	TRBJ2-1	TRBD2	CASSLRGSGRDEQFF	TGTGCCAGCAGCTTACGCGGAAGCGGGAGGGACGAGCAGTTCTTC
NA	TRBV4-2	TRBJ1-2	NA	CASSPGRANYGYTF	TGTGCCAGCAGCCCAGGAAGAGCTAACTATGGCTACACCTTC
NA	TRBV14	TRBJ2-1	TRBD2	CASSQDSGTYNEQFF	TGTGCCAGCAGCCAAGATAGCGGGACTTACAATGAGCAGTTCTTC
NA	TRBV4-1	TRBJ2-3	TRBD2	CASSHTPGGTSGFTSTDTQYF	TGCGCCAGCAGCCACACACCTGGGGGGACTAGCGGCTTTACTAGCACAGATACGCAGTATTTT
NA	TRBV27	TRBJ1-1	NA	CASGTGPNTEAFF	TGTGCCAGTGGAACAGGCCCGAACACTGAAGCTTTCTTT
NA	TRBV10-3	TRBJ1-5	NA	CAISESSGEVPQPQHF	TGTGCCATCAGTGAGTCCTCAGGGGAGGTCCCTCAGCCCCAGCATTTT
NA	TRBV28	TRBJ1-5	TRBD1	CASTTIGRGRVNQPQHF	TGTGCCAGCACCACAATCGGGAGGGGGCGAGTGAATCAGCCCCAGCATTTT
NA	TRBV28	TRBJ1-5	NA	CASSLALTGTKPLLGNQPQHF	TGTGCCAGCAGTTTAGCCTTGACAGGCACTAAGCCGCTCCTCGGCAATCAGCCCCAGCATTTT
NA	TRBV28	TRBJ2-7	TRBD2	CASRLSGGPYEQYF	TGTGCCAGCAGACTTAGCGGGGGACCCTACGAGCAGTACTTC
once	TRBV18	TRBJ2-5	TRBD1	CASSPPWDSQETQYF	TGTGCCAGCTCACCACCGTGGGACAGCCAAGAGACCCAGTACTTC
NA	TRBV7-9	TRBJ2-1	NA	CASRVSGPSYNEQFF	TGTGCCAGCAGGGTGAGCGGGCCTAGCTACAATGAGCAGTTCTTC
NA	TRBV6-4	TRBJ2-7	NA	CASSDSICSFHYEQYF	TGTGCCAGCAGTGACTCGATATGTTCTTTTCACTACGAGCAGTACTTC
NA	TRBV28	TRBJ2-1	NA	CASSWMGATLKEQFF	TGTGCCAGCAGCTGGATGGGGGCCACGCTAAAGGAGCAGTTCTTC
once	TRBV28	TRBJ2-7	TRBD1	CASSLTGAYEQYF	TGTGCCAGCAGTTTAACAGGGGCCTACGAGCAGTACTTC
NA	TRBV13	TRBJ1-2	NA	CASSPSGGVANYGYTF	TGTGCCAGCAGCCCTTCTGGAGGTGTAGCTAACTATGGCTACACCTTC
NA	TRBV5-4	TRBJ2-3	TRBD2	CASSGETSGSTDTQYF	TGTGCCAGCAGCGGGGAAACTAGCGGGAGCACAGATACGCAGTATTTT
NA	TRBV4-2	TRBJ2-1	TRBD2	CASSQDSERGSSYNEQFF	TGTGCCAGCAGCCAAGATTCGGAGCGGGGGAGCTCCTACAATGAGCAGTTCTTC
once	TRBV15	TRBJ1-5	NA	CATSLRGGNQPQHF	TGTGCCACCAGTTTGAGGGGGGGCAATCAGCCCCAGCATTTT
NA	TRBV5-4	TRBJ1-2	NA	CATTGLWKYGYTF	TGTGCCACTACGGGCCTCTGGAAGTATGGCTACACCTTC
once	TRBV28	TRBJ1-5	NA	CASRRQVSNQPQHF	TGTGCCAGCAGGAGGCAGGTTAGCAATCAGCCCCAGCATTTT
NA	TRBV7-2	TRBJ1-2	NA	CASSLPRKDPDVNYGYTF	TGTGCCAGCAGCTTACCTCGTAAGGACCCGGACGTCAACTATGGCTACACCTTC
NA	TRBV11-2	TRBJ1-1	TRBD1	CASSDALEGQRAFF	TGTGCCAGCAGCGATGCTTTGGAGGGACAGAGAGCTTTCTTT
NA	TRBV7-2	TRBJ2-7	TRBD2	CASSLGLATSYEQYF	TGTGCCAGCAGCTTAGGACTAGCGACCTCCTACGAGCAGTACTTC
NA	TRBV27	TRBJ2-1	TRBD2	CASSGGSYNEQFF	TGTGCCAGCAGCGGGGGGTCCTACAATGAGCAGTTCTTC
NA	TRBV7-8	TRBJ2-7	NA	CATSRDKRGGAHSYEQYF	TGTGCCACGAGCCGCGACAAGAGGGGGGGCGCTCACTCCTACGAGCAGTACTTC
NA	TRBV28	TRBJ2-2	TRBD2	CASSYPGGTSATPNTGELFF	TGTGCCAGCAGTTACCCGGGGGGGACTAGCGCCACTCCGAACACCGGGGAGCTGTTTTTT
NA	TRBV12-2	TRBJ2-2	NA	CASRLEGGGGKESGTGELFF	TGTGCAAGTCGCTTAGAAGGGGGAGGCGGGAAAGAATCTGGGACCGGGGAGCTGTTTTTT
NA	TRBV19	TRBJ2-1	TRBD1	CASSIDVGQGKRNEQFF	TGTGCCAGTAGTATAGATGTGGGACAGGGGAAGAGGAATGAGCAGTTCTTC
NA	TRBV7-2	TRBJ1-1	NA	CASTQRGFPIMDTEAFF	TGTGCCAGCACCCAGAGGGGCTTCCCCATCATGGACACTGAAGCTTTCTTT
NA	TRBV18	TRBJ2-1	NA	CASSPSTWEQFF	TGTGCCAGCTCACCATCGACGTGGGAGCAGTTCTTC
NA	TRBV28	TRBJ2-1	TRBD2	CASSTLAGDEQFF	TGTGCCAGCAGTACACTAGCGGGGGATGAGCAGTTCTTC
NA	TRBV28	TRBJ2-7	TRBD2	CASLAGVGEEQYF	TGTGCCAGCTTAGCGGGAGTCGGAGAAGAGCAGTACTTC
NA	TRBV2	TRBJ2-7	NA	CASRGGWAGACEQYF	TGTGCCAGCAGAGGGGGGTGGGCAGGGGCATGCGAGCAGTACTTC
NA	TRBV19	TRBJ1-5	NA	CASSSGFGNQPQHF	TGTGCCAGTAGTTCAGGGTTTGGCAATCAGCCCCAGCATTTT
NA	TRBV5-1	TRBJ1-4	TRBD1	CASSHGQGRNEKLFF	TGCGCCAGCAGCCACGGACAGGGAAGGAATGAAAAACTGTTTTTT
NA	TRBV25-1	TRBJ1-3	NA	CASSELGFGNTIYF	TGTGCCAGCAGTGAACTTGGGTTTGGAAACACCATATATTTT
once	TRBV28	TRBJ2-1	TRBD2	CASRPPSGSKENEQFF	TGTGCCAGCAGACCTCCTAGCGGGTCCAAGGAGAATGAGCAGTTCTTC
NA	TRBV28	TRBJ1-4	NA	CASRVDREKLFF	TGTGCCAGCAGGGTTGACAGAGAAAAACTGTTTTTT
NA	TRBV27	TRBJ1-5	NA	CASSFKAGGPNQPQHF	TGTGCCAGCAGTTTTAAGGCCGGGGGGCCCAATCAGCCCCAGCATTTT
NA	TRBV5-1	TRBJ1-2	NA	CASSFGGPYGYTF	TGCGCCAGCAGCTTCGGGGGACCGTATGGCTACACCTTC
NA	TRBV6-7	TRBJ1-1	NA	CASSYSPPGRMNTEAFF	TGTGCCAGCAGTTACTCCCCCCCGGGCCGAATGAACACTGAAGCTTTCTTT
NA	TRBV14	TRBJ2-5	TRBD1	CASSQEGTGVETQYF	TGTGCCAGCAGCCAAGAAGGGACAGGGGTGGAGACCCAGTACTTC
NA	TRBV29-1	TRBJ2-1	NA	CSVNRVNEQFF	TGCAGCGTAAATAGGGTCAATGAGCAGTTCTTC
NA	TRBV10-1	TRBJ2-1	NA	CASSESTQQQFF	TGCGCCAGCAGTGAGTCAACGCAGCAGCAGTTCTTC
NA	TRBV30	TRBJ2-7	NA	CAGSSEASYEQYF	TGTGCCGGGTCCTCGGAGGCCTCCTACGAGCAGTACTTC
NA	TRBV4-1	TRBJ1-4	TRBD1	CASSQGQVGEKLFF	TGCGCCAGCAGCCAGGGACAGGTTGGTGAAAAACTGTTTTTT
NA	TRBV4-1	TRBJ2-1	TRBD1	CASSPPRGHYNEQFF	TGCGCCAGCAGCCCCCCCAGGGGGCATTACAATGAGCAGTTCTTC